One sample yielded the 2 T cell receptor beta chains listed below, sequenced in a study of blood T cell repertoires in COVID-19 (dated by TCRdb to the early 2020s). Library prep was done by the immunoSEQ multiplex PCR assay. TCRdb mirrors the immuneACCESS table, restricted to in-frame sequences. Some clones are absent from its copies; in checked studies, under half trace to an unresolved V gene, and the reason for the others is unknown. Present in this sample are some 190,000 clones, approximately 90% of which were seen just once. The top ten constitute roughly 6.2% of the sample. The sequenced material came from peripheral blood. The receptor source for this set is a woman aged 40 to 55 who had recovered from COVID-19.

The CDR3: CASSRPGQGNGNTIYF. CDR3 nucleotides: TGTGCCAGCAGTCGACCAGGACAGGGGAATGGAAACACCATATATTTT. The chain is built from TRBV28 and TRBJ1-3, with 9 nucleotides matching TRBD1. V was clipped by 5 bases and J by 3 bases; unmatched bases: 8. This CDR3 contains 16 residues. Germline-derived CDR1 and CDR2 are MDHEN and SYDVKM.

The chain has TRBV5-1 and TRBJ1-1; 8 bases are shared with TRBD1. In germline, CDR1 is SGHRS, CDR2 YFSETQ. Trimming took 4 bases from V and 4 from J; bases not matched to a gene: 12. The CDR3 covers 16 residues. CDR3 DNA sequence: TGCGCCAGCAGCCCTGGACAGGGCTGGTGGAGCACTGAAGCTTTCTTT. This encodes CASSPGQGWWSTEAFF.